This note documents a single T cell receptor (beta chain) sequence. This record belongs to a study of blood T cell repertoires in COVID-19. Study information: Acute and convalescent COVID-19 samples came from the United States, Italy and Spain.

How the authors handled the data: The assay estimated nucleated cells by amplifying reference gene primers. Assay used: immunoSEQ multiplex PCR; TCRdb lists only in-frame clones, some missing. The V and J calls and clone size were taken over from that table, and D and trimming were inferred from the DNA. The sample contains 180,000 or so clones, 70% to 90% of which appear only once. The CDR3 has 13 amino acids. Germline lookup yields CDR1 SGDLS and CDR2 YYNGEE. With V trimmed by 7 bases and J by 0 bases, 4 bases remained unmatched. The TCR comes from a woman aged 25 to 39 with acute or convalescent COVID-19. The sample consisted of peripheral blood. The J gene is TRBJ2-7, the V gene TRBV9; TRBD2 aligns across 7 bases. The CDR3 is CASGAGTSYEQYF. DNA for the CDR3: TGTGCCAGCGGAGCGGGAACCTCCTACGAGCAGTACTTC.